The 30 T cell receptor beta chains reported below all come from one sample, sequenced in a study of blood T cells in healthy people across ages. The authors ran a second PCR of roughly 6 to 12 cycles using a sample-barcoded 5' primer and a J-beta primer mix. TCRdb independently ran MiXCR on the 5' RACE reads; one entry per CDR3 protein. Among about 1.4 million distinct CDR3 sequences listed, approximately 59% were seen once. Sequenced sample: blood. These receptors all stem from a man in his late teens or twenties in good health.

V usage is TRBV27 and J usage is TRBJ1-2; D perhaps matches TRBD1 (6 bases). The CDR3 extends over 16 amino acids. V lost 5 bases, J lost 2 bases, and 18 bases lay in between. Germline V lookup: CDR1 MNHEY, CDR2 SMNVEV (reference sequence). The CDR3 DNA sequence: TGTGCCAGCAGTACTCCTCGATACAGGGAGAACTATGGCTACACCTTC. The encoded protein is CASSTPRYRENYGYTF.

The rearrangement joins TRBV29-1 to TRBJ2-5; a possible D gene is TRBD1 (7 bases). There are 12 residues in the CDR3. In germline, CDR1 is SQVTM, CDR2 ANQGSEA. With 6 bases removed from V and 5 bases from J, the gap between germline ends came to 13 bases. The CDR3, as DNA: TGCAGCGTCCCCAGGGGGGTGGAGACCCAGTACTTC. It specifies CSVPRGVETQYF.

This sequence joins TRBV20-1 and TRBJ2-5, with 7 bases matching TRBD1. J lost 2 bases, V lost 3 bases, and 9 bases had no gene match. In germline, CDR1 is DFQATT, CDR2 SNEGSKA (reference sequence). CDR3 length: 15 residues. Written as DNA, the CDR3 is TGCAGTGCTAGGTTACAGGGGCGGCTACAAGAGACCCAGTACTTC. It is translated as CSARLQGRLQETQYF.

The chain couples TRBV7-9 to TRBJ1-6, with D tentatively TRBD1 (5 bases). The ends were cut back, 5 bases at V and 10 bases at J, with 21 bases in the middle. Germline-derived CDR1 and CDR2 are SEHNR and FQNEAQ (reference sequence). This CDR3 region has 16 residues. As DNA, the CDR3 is TGTGCCAGCAGCCCGACGGGAGGGGATCCCAAGTCACCCCTCCACTTT. Translated: CASSPTGGDPKSPLHF.

This clonotype was seen more than once but under ten times. The chain combines TRBV10-3 with TRBJ2-7; possibly TRBD1 for D (6 bases). This CDR3 spans 11 amino acids. Germline V gene lookup returns CDR1 ENHRY and CDR2 SYGVKD. For the CDR3, the DNA is TGTCCCCCTAGGGGGATCTACGAGCAGTACTTC. This encodes CPPRGIYEQYF.

This rearrangement joins TRBV4-2 to TRBJ2-2, with D possibly being TRBD1 (6 bases). The CDR3 is 16 residues long. V lost 2 bases, J lost 5 bases, and 15 bases lay in between. Germline V gives CDR1 LGHNA, CDR2 YNFKEQ. The CDR3 sequence is CASSQSTTGGTGELFF. The CDR3 DNA is TGTGCCAGCAGCCAATCTACGACAGGCGGGACCGGGGAGCTGTTTTTT.

This sequence joins TRBV6-6 and TRBJ1-5; D might be TRBD1 (5 bases). Germline V gene sequence: CDR1 MNHNY, CDR2 SVGAGI (reference sequence). Trimming removed 4 bases from V and 6 bases from J, with 16 bases in between. This CDR3 contains 15 residues. The CDR3 spells CASSFPGGVTQPQHF. Here the CDR3 DNA reads TGTGCCAGCAGTTTCCCTGGGGGAGTTACTCAGCCCCAGCATTTT.

V usage is TRBV6-1 and J usage is TRBJ2-3, with 9 bases fitting TRBD2. CDR1 MNHNS and CDR2 SASEGT come from the germline V gene. The CDR3 length is 13 residues. Unmatched junction bases numbered 4, after V lost 4 bases and J lost 8 bases. The CDR3 region is CASSVRTSVTQYF. The CDR3 bases are TGTGCCAGCAGTGTCAGGACTAGCGTTACGCAGTATTTT.

The chain combines TRBV2 with TRBJ2-5; D gene uncertain. CDR1 SNHLY and CDR2 FYNNEI come from the germline V gene. The V gene lost 3 bases and the J gene lost 4 bases, with 6 bases spanning the gap. This CDR3 has 12 residues. In DNA, the CDR3 is TGTGCCAGCAGTGATATGGTAGAGACCCAGTACTTC. It is translated as CASSDMVETQYF.

This clonotype was observed a handful of times. J is TRBJ1-2 and V is TRBV9; D call uncertain. Germline V gives CDR1 SGDLS, CDR2 YYNGEE. The V gene lost 0 bases and the J gene lost 7 bases, with 7 bases spanning the gap. This CDR3 is 12 amino acids long. CDR3 sequence: CASSVEGLGYTF. In DNA form, the CDR3 reads TGTGCCAGCAGCGTAGAAGGGCTTGGCTACACCTTC.

The J gene is TRBJ2-1, the V gene TRBV5-1, with D unclear. The CDR3 spans 13 residues. Germline V lookup: CDR1 SGHRS, CDR2 YFSETQ. Trimming pared 0 bases from V and 7 bases from J, leaving 8 bases between. The CDR3 DNA follows: TGCGCCAGCAGCTTGGCCGTAGAGAATGAGCAGTTCTTC. Translation: CASSLAVENEQFF.

In its sample, this clonotype was seen a few times. The chain has TRBV7-2 and TRBJ2-3; no clear D gene. The germline V and J ends were trimmed by 0 bases and 7 bases, with 14 bases remaining between them. CDR1 is SGHTA and CDR2 is FQGNSA in the germline V gene. The CDR3 has 15 residues. CDR3 nucleotides: TGTGCCAGCAGCTTAGCGCCTGTTCAAACCTATACGCAGTATTTT. This codes for CASSLAPVQTYTQYF.

This clonotype was seen a handful of times. V usage is TRBV12-3 or TRBV12-4 and J usage is TRBJ2-5, with 14 bases identical to TRBD2. CDR3 length: 16 residues. The V and J ends lost 4 bases and 4 bases, in that order; junction bases with no gene match: 5. The CDR3 loop reads CASSSTSGGAGETQYF. The DNA for the CDR3 is TGTGCCAGCAGTTCGACTAGCGGGGGGGCCGGAGAGACCCAGTACTTC.

The rearrangement uses TRBV7-9 and TRBJ2-5; 7 bases align to TRBD2. Gene TRBJ2-7 matches the end of the DNA better, so the J call may be wrong. The CDR3 is made up of 17 amino acids. CDR1 and CDR2 (germline): SEHNR, FQNEAQ (reference sequence). The CDR3 DNA reads TGTGCCAGCAGCCCCCGACTAGCTGATGATTTAGCCTACGAGCAGTACTTC. Translated: CASSPRLADDLAYEQYF.

This clonotype was counted ten times or more. The junction departs from germline at one end; a sequencing error may be responsible. The chain employs TRBV4-3 and TRBJ2-3; 10 bases map to TRBD2. CDR3 length: 16 residues. CDR1 is LGHNA, CDR2 YSLEER, per germline. CDR3 nucleotide sequence: TGTGCCAGCAGCCAAGATCTAGCGGGAGGCACAGATACGCAGTATTTT. This gives the protein CASSQDLAGGTDTQYF.

V usage is TRBV12-3 or TRBV12-4 and J usage is TRBJ2-2; 13 bases align to TRBD2. This CDR3 has 16 residues. With 6 bases clipped from V and 7 bases from J, the junction kept 8 bases outside the gene matches. The CDR3 coding sequence is TGTGCCAGCAGCCGCACTAGCGGGAGGGCCATCGGGGAGCTGTTTTTT. Translation gives CASSRTSGRAIGELFF.

The chain's CDR3 is CASRIRGASVYNEQFF. Here the CDR3 DNA reads TGTGCCAGCCGTATTCGAGGGGCTAGCGTGTACAATGAGCAGTTCTTC. V and J are TRBV28 and TRBJ2-1; D perhaps matches TRBD2 (6 bases). The CDR3 loop spans 16 amino acids. Germline CDR1 and CDR2: MDHEN and SYDVKM. Between the trimmed V and J ends, which lost 8 bases and 4 bases, there was a span of 21 bases.

The genes are TRBV6-1 and TRBJ1-4; 8 nucleotides match TRBD1. Germline V CDR1 and CDR2: MNHNS, SASEGT. V was clipped by 5 bases and J by 2 bases; unmatched bases: 1. The CDR3 is 14 residues long. This CDR3 reads CASSRTGTNEKLFF. CDR3 DNA: TGTGCCAGCAGTCGGACAGGGACTAATGAAAAACTGTTTTTT.

Ten or more counts support this clonotype. The chain links TRBV6-2 or TRBV6-3 to TRBJ2-1; D remains unclear. V lost 0 bases and J lost 6, with 9 bases in between. CDR3 length equals 14 residues. The germline V gene has CDR1 MNHEY and CDR2 SVGEGT. CDR3 sequence: CASSYSAEINEQFF. The CDR3 nucleotides are TGTGCCAGCAGTTACTCGGCGGAGATCAATGAGCAGTTCTTC.

The chain links TRBV10-3 to TRBJ2-7; D is tentatively TRBD1 or TRBD2 (5 bases each). The germline V gene encodes CDR1 ENHRY and CDR2 SYGVKD. Trimming stripped 6 bases from V and 4 bases from J, with 10 bases between. CDR3 length: 12 residues. CDR3 DNA sequence: TGTGCCATCAGCCGGGACCTATACGAGCAGTACTTC. This gives the protein CAISRDLYEQYF.

For the CDR3, the DNA is TGTGCCAGCAGCCCCGGAGGTTCGGAGTACGAGCAGTACTTC. This encodes CASSPGGSEYEQYF. V and J are TRBV28 and TRBJ2-7; maybe TRBD2 (5 bases). CDR3 length: 14 residues. The germline V and J ends were trimmed by 6 bases and 4 bases, with 16 bases remaining between them. Germline V gives CDR1 MDHEN, CDR2 SYDVKM.

This sequence joins TRBV20-1 and TRBJ2-3; D might be TRBD2 (7 bases). V lost 0 bases and J lost 2, with 15 bases in between. Germline loops: CDR1 DFQATT, CDR2 SNEGSKA (reference sequence). The CDR3 has 16 amino acids. CDR3 DNA sequence: TGCAGTGCTAGAGAGGACGGGGGGCCCCCCACAGATACGCAGTATTTT. This codes for CSAREDGGPPTDTQYF.

The chain couples TRBV29-1 to TRBJ2-1, with 11 nucleotides matching TRBD1. Germline values: CDR1 SQVTM, CDR2 ANQGSEA. CDR3 size: 17 residues. V was pared by 6 bases and J by 2 bases, with 12 bases of the junction left unmatched. CDR3 protein: CSVETDRGLVTYNEQFF. The CDR3 DNA sequence: TGCAGCGTAGAAACGGACAGGGGGCTCGTTACCTACAATGAGCAGTTCTTC.

The chain recombines TRBV28 with TRBJ2-7, with 10 bases matching TRBD1. Germline V lookup: CDR1 MDHEN, CDR2 SYDVKM. V lost 9 bases, J lost 2 bases, and 4 bases stayed unmatched. This CDR3 has 13 residues. The DNA of the CDR3 is TGTGCCAGAATGGGACAGGGGCCCTACGAGCAGTACTTC. This codes for CARMGQGPYEQYF. Variable domain in full (rest from reference TRBV28 and TRBJ2-7): DVKVTQSSRYLVKRTGEKVFLECVQDMDHENMFWYRQDPGLGLRLIYFSYDVKMKEKGDIPEGYSVSREKKERFSLILESASTNQTSMYLCARMGQGPYEQYFGPGTRLTVT.

The V call is TRBV7-9, the J call TRBJ2-3; D is unclear. The germline V and J ends were trimmed by 3 bases and 7 bases, with 14 bases remaining between them. CDR3 size: 14 residues. In germline, CDR1 is SEHNR, CDR2 FQNEAQ (reference sequence). The CDR3 bases are TGTGCCAGCAGCTTCGGGCAGCTGGCAAATACGCAGTATTTT. Its protein product is CASSFGQLANTQYF.

This clonotype was found many times. V and J are TRBV25-1 and TRBJ1-6, with a tentative D call TRBD1 (5 bases). CDR1 is MGHDK and CDR2 is SYGVNS in the germline V gene. The V and J ends lost 4 bases and 8 bases respectively, with 15 bases between them. The CDR3 runs to 15 residues. The CDR3 DNA sequence: TGTGCCAGCAGTGTTCAGGGTGTGTCCCATTCACCCCTCCACTTT. Its translation: CASSVQGVSHSPLHF.

Worth noting for this clonotype: A junction boundary mismatches the germline segment, possibly from a read error. The chain has TRBV5-1 and TRBJ1-2, with D tentatively TRBD1 (6 bases). Germline V gene data show CDR1 as SGHRS and CDR2 as YFSETQ. This CDR3 has 13 residues. CDR3 residues: CASSLGQGHGYTF. The DNA for the CDR3 is TGTGCCAGCAGCTTGGGGCAGGGGCATGGCTACACCTTC.

The chain recombines TRBV4-3 with TRBJ2-5; 8 bases agree with TRBD2. V trimming: 0 bases; J trimming: 4 bases; junction bases outside the gene matches: 4. CDR1 and CDR2 from the germline V gene are LGHNA and YSLEER. This CDR3 has 15 residues. The chain's CDR3 is CASSQEVRGGETQYF. The CDR3 DNA is TGCGCCAGCAGCCAAGAGGTCCGGGGGGGAGAGACCCAGTACTTC.

This clonotype was seen just once. The chain recombines TRBV3-1 with TRBJ1-2; 10 bases are shared with TRBD1. Germline trimming cut 0 bases from V and 2 bases from J; bases unmatched to any gene: 9. The V gene's germline CDR1 is LGHDT and CDR2 YNNKEL (reference sequence). This CDR3 spans 18 amino acids. CDR3 coding DNA: TGTGCCAGCAGCCAAGATTACGGGACAGGGGACTCCAACTATGGCTACACCTTC. The encoded protein is CASSQDYGTGDSNYGYTF.

The chain recombines TRBV20-1 with TRBJ2-5; 9 bases map to TRBD2. The assigned J gene may be wrong: the sequence end matches TRBJ2-7 better. The CDR3 has 19 amino acids. CDR1 DFQATT and CDR2 SNEGSKA come from the germline V gene (reference sequence). This chain's CDR3 is CSARDGGVAGATNPYEQYF. CDR3 DNA: TGCAGTGCTAGAGATGGGGGGGTAGCGGGGGCGACCAATCCTTACGAGCAGTACTTC.